The next 25 T cell receptor beta chains were all read from a single sample in a study of blood T cell repertoires in COVID-19. Some clones are missing from TCRdb's copy, which holds only in-frame ones; the method was immunoSEQ multiplex PCR. This table has fewer than 350,000 clones, roughly 85% appearing once. Sequenced material: peripheral blood. The source of these receptors is a human donor in a cohort sampled during active COVID-19.

The chain recombines TRBV13 with TRBJ1-3; 8 bases agree with TRBD1. V was pared by 5 bases and J by 5 bases, with 5 bases of the junction left unmatched. Per the germline V gene, CDR1 is PRHDT and CDR2 is FYEKMQ (reference sequence). The CDR3 has 14 amino acids. The DNA of the CDR3 is TGTGCCAGCAGCCCGGGACAGGCGAGAAACACCATATATTTT. It translates to CASSPGQARNTIYF.

This CDR3 reads CASSLIAEDTQYF. Here the CDR3 DNA reads TGTGCCAGCAGTTTAATAGCGGAAGATACGCAGTATTTT. This sequence joins TRBV7-8 and TRBJ2-3; D possibly corresponds to TRBD2 (6 bases). V lost 6 bases and J lost 5, with 12 bases in between. The CDR3 sequence is 13 residues long. Germline V gene lookup returns CDR1 SGHVS and CDR2 FQNEAQ.

There are a few counts of this clone. The chain uses TRBV24-1 and TRBJ1-2; 7 bases are shared with TRBD1. The CDR3 contains 15 residues. Germline values: CDR1 KGHDR, CDR2 SFDVKD. After removal of 3 bases from V and 7 bases from J, the junction contained 10 bases not matched to a gene. This chain's CDR3 is CATSDTDRVGGGYTF. The CDR3 bases are TGTGCCACCAGTGATACAGACAGGGTAGGAGGTGGCTACACCTTC.

This clone was detected only once. The chain is built from TRBV7-6 and TRBJ1-6, with 8 bases identical to TRBD1. V dropped 5 bases and J dropped 9; count of bases not matched to a gene: 12. Germline V CDR1 and CDR2: SGHVS, FNYEAQ. The CDR3 consists of 16 residues. CDR3 sequence: CASSLQGQGLGSPLHF. The CDR3 bases are TGTGCCAGCAGCCTTCAAGGACAGGGCCTAGGTTCACCCCTCCACTTT.

This clone was seen a few times. This chain joins TRBV7-9 and TRBJ1-5; D is unclear. The CDR3 loop spans 15 amino acids. Germline V CDR1 and CDR2: SEHNR, FQNEAQ (reference sequence). V dropped 2 bases and J dropped 0 bases, with 8 bases sitting between them. The CDR3 sequence is CASSLNGYSNQPQHF. The CDR3 bases are TGTGCCAGCAGCTTAAACGGGTATAGCAATCAGCCCCAGCATTTT. The variable domain in full, completed from reference TRBV7-9 and TRBJ1-5, reads DTGVSQNPRHKITKRGQNVTFRCDPISEHNRLYWYRQTLGQGPEFLTYFQNEAQLEKSRLLSDRFSAERPKGSFSTLEIQRTEQGDSAMYLCASSLNGYSNQPQHFGDGTRLSIL.

V gene TRBV2 combines with J gene TRBJ1-5; a weak D match, TRBD1 (5 bases). Germline CDR1 SNHLY, CDR2 FYNNEI. The CDR3 length is 12 residues. Trimming shortened V by 5 bases and J by 11 bases, and 13 bases separated the two germline ends. CDR3 sequence reads: CASSQGEKSQHF. CDR3 bases: TGTGCCAGCAGTCAGGGTGAAAAGTCCCAGCATTTT.

This chain connects TRBV5-1 to TRBJ2-2, with 7 bases that match TRBD2. The CDR3 sequence is 15 residues long. Germline V lookup: CDR1 SGHRS, CDR2 YFSETQ. The trim removed 4 bases at V and 7 bases at J, leaving 10 bases unmatched. For the CDR3, the DNA is TGCGCCAGCAGCGCCGCGGGAGCTATCAGCGGGGAGCTGTTTTTT. This translates into CASSAAGAISGELFF. Full variable domain (rest looked up from reference TRBV5-1 and TRBJ2-2): KAGVTQTPRYLIKTRGQQVTLSCSPISGHRSVSWYQQTPGQGLQFLFEYFSETQRNKGNFPGRFSGRQFSNSRSEMNVSTLELGDSALYLCASSAAGAISGELFFGEGSRLTVL.

The chain links TRBV6-5 to TRBJ1-2, with D possibly matching TRBD1 (5 bases). V was trimmed by 5 bases and J by 8 bases, leaving 18 bases between them. This CDR3 has 14 residues. The germline V gene has CDR1 MNHEY and CDR2 SVGAGI. The CDR3 DNA follows: TGTGCCAGCAGTCCCCGGGGGGGAAGGCAAGGCTACACCTTC. It specifies CASSPRGGRQGYTF.

CDR3 sequence reads: CSVEQTGLSYGYTF. DNA of the CDR3: TGCAGCGTGGAACAGACAGGGCTTAGCTATGGCTACACCTTC. J is TRBJ1-2 and V is TRBV29-1; 7 nucleotides line up with TRBD1. Germline-derived CDR1 and CDR2 are SQVTM and ANQGSEA. V shed 6 bases and J 4 bases; nucleotides not matched to a gene: 11. The CDR3 runs 14 residues.

The chain employs TRBV9 and TRBJ2-1; D remains unclear. Germline V gene data show CDR1 as SGDLS and CDR2 as YYNGEE. The germline V and J ends were trimmed by 0 bases and 7 bases, with 14 bases remaining between them. The CDR3 is made up of 15 amino acids. The CDR3 here is CASSVGPVALNEQFF. CDR3 in DNA: TGTGCCAGCAGCGTAGGTCCGGTAGCCCTAAATGAGCAGTTCTTC.

This sequence joins TRBV24-1 and TRBJ1-5; 7 nucleotides line up with TRBD1. The CDR3 consists of 14 residues. CDR1 and CDR2 (germline): KGHDR, SFDVKD. Trimming at V came to 5 bases and at J to 3 bases, leaving 3 bases not matched to a gene. CDR3 sequence reads: CATSGTGANQPQHF. The CDR3 region has the DNA TGTGCCACCAGTGGTACAGGGGCCAATCAGCCCCAGCATTTT.

The genes are TRBV12-3 or TRBV12-4 and TRBJ2-7; 8 positions agree with TRBD1. This CDR3 spans 12 amino acids. The V and J ends lost 8 bases and 7 bases, in that order; junction bases with no gene match: 7. The CDR3 DNA follows: TGTGCCAGCTCGGACAGGGCGCGGGAGCAGTACTTC. Translating it yields CASSDRAREQYF.

The chain couples TRBV19 to TRBJ2-7; 10 bases match TRBD1. V gave up 5 bases and J gave up 3 bases; unmatched junction bases: 4. This CDR3 has 14 residues. CDR1 LNHDA and CDR2 SQIVND come from the germline V gene (reference sequence). Here the CDR3 reads CASSSRDRGYEQYF. The CDR3 bases are TGTGCCAGTAGTTCCCGGGACAGGGGCTACGAGCAGTACTTC. The entire variable domain, with the rest obtained from reference TRBV19 and TRBJ2-7, is as follows: DGGITQSPKYLFRKEGQNVTLSCEQNLNHDAMYWYRQDPGQGLRLIYYSQIVNDFQKGDIAEGYSVSREKKESFPLTVTSAQKNPTAFYLCASSSRDRGYEQYFGPGTRLTVT.

Only a few counts were recorded for this clone. The chain has TRBV5-1 and TRBJ1-6; 8 bases line up with TRBD1. CDR3 size: 15 residues. The germline V gene encodes CDR1 SGHRS and CDR2 YFSETQ. V shed 0 bases and J 9 bases; nucleotides not matched to a gene: 5. The CDR3 coding sequence is TGCGCCAGCAGCTTGGGGACAGGGATGTCTTCACCCCTCCACTTT. Its protein is CASSLGTGMSSPLHF.

The chain employs TRBV7-9 and TRBJ2-1; 7 positions agree with TRBD1. The CDR3 contains 13 residues. CDR1 is SEHNR, CDR2 FQNEAQ, per germline (reference sequence). The junction had 8 bases not matched to a gene; V was cut back by 5 bases and J by 10 bases. CDR3 sequence: CASSQDRDGEQFF. CDR3 bases: TGTGCCAGCAGCCAAGACAGGGACGGGGAGCAGTTCTTC. Full variable domain (remainder filled in from reference TRBV7-9 and TRBJ2-1): DTGVSQNPRHKITKRGQNVTFRCDPISEHNRLYWYRQTLGQGPEFLTYFQNEAQLEKSRLLSDRFSAERPKGSFSTLEIQRTEQGDSAMYLCASSQDRDGEQFFGPGTRLTVL.

This clone was counted a single time. The V and J genes are TRBV10-2 and TRBJ1-1; 7 positions agree with TRBD1. The trim removed 3 bases at V and 4 bases at J, leaving 11 bases unmatched. The V gene's germline CDR1 is WSHSY and CDR2 SAAADI. The CDR3 runs to 16 residues. This CDR3 reads CASSDRGQVGGTEAFF. CDR3 sequence (DNA): TGCGCCAGCAGTGACAGAGGACAGGTCGGGGGCACTGAAGCTTTCTTT.

The count of this clone is one. This rearrangement joins TRBV2 to TRBJ2-5; D call uncertain. V was clipped by 9 bases and J by 1 base, with 9 bases between them. Germline V gene sequence: CDR1 SNHLY, CDR2 FYNNEI. The CDR3 covers 12 residues. CDR3 bases: TGTGCCAGTACTACAACCCAAGAGACCCAGTACTTC. It specifies CASTTTQETQYF.

The V gene is TRBV2, the J gene TRBJ2-6; D gene ambiguous. With 5 bases removed from V and 0 bases from J, the gap between germline ends came to 11 bases. CDR3 length equals 16 residues. CDR1 is SNHLY, CDR2 FYNNEI, per germline. The CDR3 sequence is CASSQNLYSGANVLTF. The CDR3 DNA follows: TGTGCCAGCAGTCAGAATCTTTACTCTGGGGCCAACGTCCTGACTTTC.

The chain recombines TRBV25-1 with TRBJ1-3, with a weak D call TRBD1 (6 bases). V dropped 6 bases and J dropped 5 bases, with 11 bases sitting between them. The CDR3 runs to 13 residues. CDR1 is MGHDK and CDR2 is SYGVNS in the germline V gene. The CDR3: CASSVGGRNTIYF. The DNA of the CDR3 is TGTGCCAGCAGCGTCGGGGGGCGAAACACCATATATTTT.

This clone was picked up many times. This chain joins TRBV5-6 and TRBJ1-1; no clear D gene. V was clipped by 1 base and J by 1 base, with 8 bases between them. This CDR3 is 14 amino acids long. Germline V gene sequence: CDR1 SGHDT, CDR2 YYEEEE. As DNA, the CDR3 is TGTGCCAGCAGCTTGTATCGGAGGAACACTGAAGCTTTCTTT. Residues: CASSLYRRNTEAFF. The full variable domain, with the rest looked up from reference TRBV5-6 and TRBJ1-1, is DAGVTQSPTHLIKTRGQQVTLRCSPKSGHDTVSWYQQALGQGPQFIFQYYEEEERQRGNFPDRFSGHQFPNYSSELNVNALLLGDSALYLCASSLYRRNTEAFFGQGTRLTVV.

The V gene is TRBV15, the J gene TRBJ1-1; 7 bases map to TRBD1. With V trimmed by 4 bases and J by 5 bases, 7 bases remained unmatched. There are 14 residues in the CDR3. Germline values: CDR1 LNHNV, CDR2 YYDKDF (reference sequence). The CDR3 bases are TGTGCCACCAGCACTCGACAGGGTATGACTGAAGCTTTCTTT. It codes for CATSTRQGMTEAFF.

J is TRBJ2-1 and V is TRBV4-1, with a tentative D call TRBD2 (6 bases). Germline CDR1 is MGHRA and CDR2 is YSYEKL. V was trimmed by 4 bases and J by 7 bases, leaving 8 bases between them. CDR3 length: 12 amino acids. Written as DNA, the CDR3 is TGCGCCAGCAGCCCGGGGAGGAATGAGCAGTTCTTC. Amino acids: CASSPGRNEQFF.

Here the CDR3 reads CASSFPTGQGVPEAFF. CDR3 nucleotide sequence: TGTGCCAGCAGCTTCCCAACCGGACAGGGTGTTCCTGAAGCTTTCTTT. This rearrangement joins TRBV7-9 to TRBJ1-1; 8 bases align to TRBD1. Germline CDR1 reads SEHNR; CDR2 reads FQNEAQ (reference sequence). This CDR3 spans 16 amino acids. Trimming cost V 3 bases and J 6 bases; bases outside gene matches: 12.

This clone appeared a few times. J is TRBJ1-3 and V is TRBV6-1; D unresolved. Trimming removed 0 bases at V and 0 bases at J, with 15 bases between. In germline, CDR1 is MNHNS, CDR2 SASEGT. The CDR3 length is 18 residues. CDR3 bases: TGTGCCAGCAGTGAAGCGCTTTTAGGTAGCGCCTCTGGAAACACCATATATTTT. It codes for CASSEALLGSASGNTIYF.

The chain has TRBV14 and TRBJ2-1, with 10 bases aligning to TRBD2. Germline V CDR1 and CDR2: SGHDN, FVKESK. The CDR3 extends over 16 amino acids. The trim removed 2 bases at V and 4 bases at J, leaving 5 bases unmatched. The CDR3 sequence: CASSQLAGGPYNEQFF. The CDR3 DNA follows: TGTGCCAGCAGCCAATTAGCGGGGGGCCCGTACAATGAGCAGTTCTTC.